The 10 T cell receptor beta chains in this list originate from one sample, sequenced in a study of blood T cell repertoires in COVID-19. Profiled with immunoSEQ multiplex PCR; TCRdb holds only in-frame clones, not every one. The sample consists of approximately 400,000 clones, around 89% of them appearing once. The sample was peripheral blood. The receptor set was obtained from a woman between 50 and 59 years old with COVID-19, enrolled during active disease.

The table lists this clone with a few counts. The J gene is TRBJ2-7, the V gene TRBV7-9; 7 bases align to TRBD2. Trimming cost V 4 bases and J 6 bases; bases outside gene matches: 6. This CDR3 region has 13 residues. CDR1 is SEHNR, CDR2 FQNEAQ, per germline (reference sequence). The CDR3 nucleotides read TGTGCCAGCAGCTCCGTGGGAGGGTCCGAGCAGTACTTC. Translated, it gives CASSSVGGSEQYF.

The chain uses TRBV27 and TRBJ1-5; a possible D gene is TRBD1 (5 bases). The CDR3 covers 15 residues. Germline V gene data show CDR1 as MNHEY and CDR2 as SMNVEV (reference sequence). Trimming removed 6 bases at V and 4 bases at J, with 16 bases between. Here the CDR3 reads CASRDTDNSNQPQHF. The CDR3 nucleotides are TGTGCCAGCAGAGATACGGACAATAGTAATCAGCCCCAGCATTTT.

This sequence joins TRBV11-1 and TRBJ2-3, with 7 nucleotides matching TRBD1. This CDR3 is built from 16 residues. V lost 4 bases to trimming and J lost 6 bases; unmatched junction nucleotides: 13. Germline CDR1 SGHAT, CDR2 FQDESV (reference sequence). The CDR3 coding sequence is TGTGCCAGCAGCTCGAGGACAGGCCCGTCCTCCGATACGCAGTATTTT. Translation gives CASSSRTGPSSDTQYF.

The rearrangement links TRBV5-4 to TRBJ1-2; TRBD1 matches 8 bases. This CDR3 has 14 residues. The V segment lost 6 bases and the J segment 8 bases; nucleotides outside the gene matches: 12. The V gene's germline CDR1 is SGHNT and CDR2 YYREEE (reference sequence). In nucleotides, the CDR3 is TGTGCCAGCAACGAGGGACAGGAGCCTTGGGGCTACACCTTC. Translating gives CASNEGQEPWGYTF.

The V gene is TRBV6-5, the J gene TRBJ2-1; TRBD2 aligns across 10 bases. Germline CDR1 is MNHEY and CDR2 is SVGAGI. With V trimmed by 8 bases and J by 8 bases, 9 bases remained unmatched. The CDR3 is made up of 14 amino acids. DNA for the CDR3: TGTGCCAGCGGAGAGCGGGGGGGGACCTATGAGCAGTTCTTC. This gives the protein CASGERGGTYEQFF.

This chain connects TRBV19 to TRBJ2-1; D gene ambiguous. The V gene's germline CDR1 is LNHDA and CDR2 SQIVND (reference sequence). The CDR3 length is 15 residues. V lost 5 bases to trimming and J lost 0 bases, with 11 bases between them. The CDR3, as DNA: TGTGCCAGTAGTTACTTGCTTAGCTCCTACAATGAGCAGTTCTTC. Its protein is CASSYLLSSYNEQFF.

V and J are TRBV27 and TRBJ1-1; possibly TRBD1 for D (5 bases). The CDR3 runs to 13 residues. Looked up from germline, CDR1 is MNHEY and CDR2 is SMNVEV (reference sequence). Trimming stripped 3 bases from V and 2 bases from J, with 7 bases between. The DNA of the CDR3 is TGTGCCAGCAGTTTTGACAGCAACACTGAAGCTTTCTTT. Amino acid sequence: CASSFDSNTEAFF.

CDR3 in amino acids: CASSSDRGNYGYTF. Here the CDR3 DNA reads TGTGCCAGCAGCTCCGACAGGGGGAACTATGGCTACACCTTC. This sequence joins TRBV7-8 and TRBJ1-2; TRBD1 aligns across 9 bases. Per germline, CDR1 SGHVS and CDR2 FQNEAQ. This CDR3 contains 14 residues. The V segment lost 4 bases and the J segment 2 bases; nucleotides outside the gene matches: 2.

The CDR3 nucleotides read TGTGCCAGCAGCTTACTCCTCGGGGAAAAACTGTTTTTT. Its translation: CASSLLLGEKLFF. The chain has TRBV7-9 and TRBJ1-4; D unresolved. The germline V and J ends were trimmed by 2 bases and 8 bases, with 9 bases remaining between them. This CDR3 has 13 residues. Germline-derived CDR1 and CDR2 are SEHNR and FQNEAQ (reference sequence).

The CDR3: CASSFIRASGGLGRDTQYF. CDR3 nucleotide sequence: TGTGCCAGCAGCTTTATTAGGGCTAGCGGGGGCCTGGGTCGAGATACGCAGTATTTT. This sequence joins TRBV27 and TRBJ2-3, with 10 bases matching TRBD2. V shed 6 bases, J shed 5 bases, and the junction held 20 bases outside the gene matches. CDR1 is MNHEY and CDR2 is SMNVEV in the germline V gene (reference sequence). The CDR3 loop spans 19 amino acids.